This record covers a single T cell receptor (beta chain). The source of the sample is a study of blood T cell repertoires in COVID-19. Everyone who took part was about 18 to 90 years old, and they came from about two dozen US areas. Profiled with immunoSEQ multiplex PCR; TCRdb holds only in-frame clones, not every one. The sample has some 270,000 clones, 70% to 90% seen once. This CDR3 contains 14 residues. V was clipped by 0 bases and J by 4 bases, with 9 bases between them. In germline, CDR1 is MNHEY, CDR2 SMNVEV (reference sequence). This sequence was found in a woman in her 30s who had recovered from COVID-19. The specimen was PBMCs or T cells enriched from blood (not recorded which). The chain links TRBV27 to TRBJ2-5; possible D gene TRBD2, 5 bases. Here the CDR3 reads CASSLSRVRETQYF. CDR3 sequence (DNA): TGTGCCAGCAGTTTATCGAGGGTACGAGAGACCCAGTACTTC.